This T cell receptor (beta chain) was recovered during a study of T cells in Graves' hyperthyroidism and ophthalmopathy. Study information: The blood sample was taken at first diagnosis, before treatment began. Study outcomes and limitations: Most clonotypes that expanded in the thyroid above 0.001 also showed up in blood.

Regions amplified from RNA transcripts were the TCR beta CDR3 regions. A set of HTBI primers served as the primers for a first-round RT-PCR of the TCR CDR3. MiXCR was run by TCRdb on the multiplex PCR reads, yielding one entry per CDR3 protein. In the table there are roughly 380,000 distinct CDR3 sequences, roughly 13% of which are singletons. Details on this clonotype: Its specificity is unknown.

In germline, CDR1 is SGHRS, CDR2 YFSETQ. V lost 3 bases and J lost 8, with 22 bases in between. This CDR3 has 16 residues. The sequencing sample was made of blood. The sequence came from a woman aged 18-29 years with Graves' hyperthyroidism. The rearrangement uses TRBV5-1 and TRBJ2-3; D may be TRBD2 (6 bases). The CDR3 DNA sequence: TGCGCCAGCAGCTCCGGGGAACTAGCCCGGGTGTCTACGCAGTATTTT. This translates into CASSSGELARVSTQYF.